The present TCR beta chain was sequenced within a study of blood T cell repertoires in COVID-19. The method was immunoSEQ multiplex PCR; TCRdb's version includes in-frame clones alone and lacks a portion of them. This sample has 450,000 to 500,000 clones, with 80% to 90% found just once. The sequence came from a human donor in a cohort sampled during active COVID-19. Sequences were obtained from peripheral blood.

The CDR3: CASSFRTGVVYTIYF. For the CDR3, the DNA is TGTGCCAGCAGTTTCCGCACAGGGGTTGTTTACACCATATATTTT. This sequence joins TRBV28 and TRBJ1-3; TRBD1 agrees at 7 bases. CDR3 length: 15 amino acids. Unmatched junction bases numbered 10, after V lost 3 bases and J lost 8 bases. Germline-derived CDR1 and CDR2 are MDHEN and SYDVKM. The complete variable domain, with remaining parts taken from reference TRBV28 and TRBJ1-3, reads DVKVTQSSRYLVKRTGEKVFLECVQDMDHENMFWYRQDPGLGLRLIYFSYDVKMKEKGDIPEGYSVSREKKERFSLILESASTNQTSMYLCASSFRTGVVYTIYFGEGSWLTVV.